This TCR beta chain was profiled in a study of siplizumab effects on memory and regulatory T cells. Study-wide results and limits: Naive T cells appeared more varied than memory cells and looked like key alloresponse contributors. Siplizumab produced a significant drop in alloreactive sequences attributable to unstimulated CD4+ memory cells.

CDR1 WSHSY and CDR2 SAAADI come from the germline V gene. The CDR3 consists of 13 residues. The ends were cut back, 4 bases at V and 6 bases at J, with 13 bases in the middle. Measured with immunoSEQ multiplex PCR; TCRdb has only the in-frame clones, and not every one. The sample shows roughly 120,000 clones, approximately 94% of them seen only once. A remark on this clone: Antigen unknown.

The sample taken for sequencing was non-Treg CD4+ T cells sorted from blood. The V gene is TRBV10-2, the J gene TRBJ2-7; possibly TRBD2 for D (6 bases). This clonotype was obtained from a human donor in good health. CDR3 residues: CASSVFTEGEQYF. DNA of the CDR3: TGCGCCAGCAGTGTTTTTACGGAGGGCGAGCAGTACTTC.